This T cell receptor (beta chain) was identified in a study of blood T cell repertoires in COVID-19. The overall study: PBMCs, B-cell-depleted T cells, or T cells were the source of the cDNA or gDNA that made up the material.

Recruits, aged about 18 to 95 years, lived in under 25 US areas. Assignments of participants to cohorts depended upon their own reported clinical history. V gave up 2 bases and J gave up 0 bases, with 7 bases separating them. The germline CDR1 and CDR2 sequences are KGHSH and LQKENI. The CDR3 has 14 amino acids. Generated by immunoSEQ multiplex PCR, the TCRdb table keeps only in-frame clones and is missing some. The table has about 220,000 clones, roughly four fifths seen once. This TCR was sampled from a woman in her thirties or forties with acute COVID-19. This rearrangement joins TRBV18 to TRBJ1-1; D is ambiguous. The specimen sequenced was PBMCs or T cells enriched from blood (not recorded which). The CDR3 DNA reads as TGTGCCAGCTCACCAGTACACGTGAACACTGAAGCTTTCTTT. Encoded protein: CASSPVHVNTEAFF.